These T cell receptor beta chains were read from a single sample in a study of tissue T cells after allogeneic stem cell transplantation. Repertoires were generated with immunoSEQ multiplex PCR, while TCRdb's copy carries only in-frame clones and drops some. The sample records fewer than 30,000 clones, around 67% being singletons. Material: tissue from the ileum, obtained at autopsy. All receptors derive from a female donor of 60 years or more with lung cancer. The CDR3 runs from the conserved cysteine through the conserved F or W. Fields, in order: clone size, D gene, J gene, V gene, CDR3 length, CDR3 protein, CDR3 DNA. D genes are given only for firm matches. Some rows mark clone size as missing; the rest say once, few, many or name a class of expanded clone.

>few|NA|TRBJ1-5|TRBV19|15
CASRIGTGMDQPQHF
TGTGCCAGTAGGATAGGAACAGGGATGGATCAGCCCCAGCATTTT
>NA|NA|TRBJ1-2|TRBV24-1|16
CATSDPGAGKSYGYTF
TGTGCCACCAGTGACCCCGGGGCAGGGAAGTCCTATGGCTACACCTTC
>NA|NA|TRBJ2-5|TRBV10-3|15
CAISAGTQTWETQYF
TGTGCCATCAGTGCCGGGACTCAAACCTGGGAGACCCAGTACTTC
>NA|TRBD2|TRBJ2-1|TRBV6-5|16
CASSYYGPSGDNEQFF
TGTGCCAGCAGTTACTACGGCCCTAGCGGGGATAATGAGCAGTTCTTC
>NA|NA|TRBJ2-5|TRBV5-5|13
CASSLVPGETQYF
TGTGCCAGCAGCTTGGTCCCCGGGGAGACCCAGTACTTC
>NA|TRBD1|TRBJ1-4|TRBV6-6|14
CASSRQGEFGVLFF
TGTGCCAGCAGTAGACAGGGGGAGTTTGGTGTACTGTTTTTT
>few|NA|TRBJ1-1|TRBV4-3|16
CASSHLRTGRWAEAFF
TGCGCCAGCAGCCATCTACGGACGGGGCGGTGGGCTGAAGCTTTCTTT
>NA|NA|TRBJ2-7|TRBV7-8|16
CASSLRPDPWDYEQYF
TGTGCCAGCAGCTTACGACCAGACCCTTGGGACTACGAGCAGTACTTC
>NA|NA|TRBJ1-4|TRBV5-1|14
CASSLGVSYEKLFF
TGCGCCAGCAGCTTGGGAGTCTCCTATGAAAAACTGTTTTTT
>few|NA|TRBJ1-4|TRBV5-1|16
CASSLVFRQADEKLFF
TGCGCCAGCAGCTTGGTATTCCGACAGGCCGATGAAAAACTGTTTTTT
>NA|NA|TRBJ2-1|TRBV4-1|13
CASSQESPKEQFF
TGCGCCAGCAGCCAAGAGTCGCCGAAGGAGCAGTTCTTC
>few|NA|TRBJ1-3|TRBV12-3/TRBV12-4|12
CASVSSGNTIYF
TGTGCCAGCGTCAGCTCTGGAAACACCATATATTTT
>NA|NA|TRBJ1-1|TRBV30|14
CAWGWAGGNTEAFF
TGTGCCTGGGGGTGGGCCGGGGGGAACACTGAAGCTTTCTTT
>NA|TRBD1|TRBJ1-2|TRBV7-2|13
CASSTRTGVGYTF
TGTGCCAGCAGCACCCGGACAGGTGTTGGCTACACCTTC
>NA|NA|TRBJ1-2|TRBV18|14
CASSPPNNRPGYTF
TGTGCCAGCTCACCACCGAATAACCGGCCTGGCTACACCTTC
>NA|NA|TRBJ2-3|TRBV4-3|15
CASSLAGGTTDTQYF
TGCGCCAGCAGCCTCGCCGGGGGCACCACAGATACGCAGTATTTT
>NA|NA|TRBJ2-5|TRBV5-5|16
CASSLYRVGSSETQYF
TGTGCCAGCAGCTTGTACAGGGTGGGATCGTCGGAGACCCAGTACTTC
>NA|NA|TRBJ2-2|TRBV24-1|14
CATSRSAGGGELFF
TGTGCCACCAGTCGCTCCGCTGGGGGCGGGGAGCTGTTTTTT
>NA|NA|TRBJ1-1|TRBV18|12
CASRPGGTEAFF
TGTGCCAGCCGGCCCGGGGGCACTGAAGCTTTCTTT
>NA|NA|TRBJ1-1|TRBV11-3|14
CASSFDPMNTEAFF
TGTGCCAGCAGCTTCGATCCCATGAACACTGAAGCTTTCTTT
>once|TRBD1|TRBJ2-7|TRBV2|15
CASRSLDRSLDEQYF
TGTGCCAGCAGGTCCTTGGACAGGAGCCTAGACGAGCAGTACTTC
>NA|NA|TRBJ1-3|TRBV6-1|16
CASSEGFWGNGNTIYF
TGTGCCAGCAGTGAAGGGTTTTGGGGTAACGGAAACACCATATATTTT
>NA|NA|TRBJ1-2|TRBV29-1|15
CSVDRRQGGEYGYTF
TGCAGCGTTGACCGAAGGCAGGGAGGCGAATATGGCTACACCTTC
>NA|TRBD1|TRBJ1-5|TRBV7-8|19
CASSLGGTGNDYSNQPQHF
TGTGCCAGCAGCTTAGGGGGGACAGGGAACGATTATAGCAATCAGCCCCAGCATTTT
>NA|NA|TRBJ1-6|TRBV7-2|13
CASRRGGDSPLHF
TGTGCCAGCAGGAGGGGGGGAGATTCACCCCTCCACTTT
>NA|NA|TRBJ1-2|TRBV7-9|14
CASSARGDTYSYTF
TGTGCCAGCAGCGCGCGCGGGGACACCTATAGCTACACCTTC
>NA|NA|TRBJ1-5|TRBV13|13
CASSSRTASTQHF
TGTGCCAGCAGCTCAAGGACGGCGAGCACCCAGCATTTT
>few|NA|TRBJ1-4|TRBV2|13
CASSVRSNEKLFF
TGTGCCAGCAGTGTCCGTTCTAATGAAAAACTGTTTTTT
>NA|NA|TRBJ2-3|TRBV28|11
CASRNMNTQYF
TGTGCCAGCAGAAATATGAATACGCAGTATTTT
>few|TRBD2|TRBJ2-7|TRBV3-1/TRBV3-2|15
CASSPSGRPPYEQYF
TGTGCCAGCAGCCCTAGCGGGAGACCCCCCTACGAGCAGTACTTC
>NA|NA|TRBJ1-5|TRBV24-1|13
CATSDFRGQPQHF
TGTGCCACCAGTGATTTTCGGGGACAGCCCCAGCATTTT